These 28 T cell receptor beta chains came from one sample sequenced in a study of graft-versus-host responses after intestinal transplantation. Profiling relied on immunoSEQ multiplex PCR, and the TCRdb table lists in-frame clones only, not all of them. The sample has some 120,000 clones, 90% to 95% seen once. No antigen is known for these receptors. The starting material was unstimulated CD4+ T cells sorted from spleen or lymph node cells, obtained before transplant. These receptors were taken from a human donor who was the organ donor for an intestinal transplant.

The rearrangement links TRBV7-9 to TRBJ2-6, with D unresolved. Looked up from germline, CDR1 is SEHNR and CDR2 is FQNEAQ (reference sequence). CDR3 length: 18 residues. Between the trimmed V and J ends, which lost 2 bases and 0 bases, there was a span of 14 bases. The CDR3: CASSLTRVEISGANVLTF. The CDR3 bases are TGTGCCAGCAGCTTAACAAGGGTAGAAATCTCTGGGGCCAACGTCCTGACTTTC.

This sequence joins TRBV7-2 and TRBJ2-7, with 10 positions matching TRBD2. With 6 bases clipped from V and 6 bases from J, the junction kept 8 bases outside the gene matches. Per the germline V gene, CDR1 is SGHTA and CDR2 is FQGNSA. CDR3 size: 14 residues. The CDR3 DNA sequence: TGTGCCAGCAGTGAACTAGCGGGACAGGTCGAGCAGTACTTC. Translation: CASSELAGQVEQYF. The variable domain in full, completed from reference TRBV7-2 and TRBJ2-7, reads GAGVSQSPSNKVTEKGKDVELRCDPISGHTALYWYRQSLGQGLEFLIYFQGNSAPDKSGLPSDRFSAERTGGSVSTLTIQRTQQEDSAVYLCASSELAGQVEQYFGPGTRLTVT.

The chain couples TRBV11-2 to TRBJ1-3; D may be TRBD1 (5 bases). V was shortened by 2 bases and J by 4 bases, with 12 bases between the two germline ends. This CDR3 has 15 residues. Germline V gene lookup returns CDR1 SGHAT and CDR2 FQNNGV. This chain's CDR3 is CASSLSGTQGNTIYF. The CDR3 DNA reads as TGTGCCAGCAGCTTAAGTGGGACGCAGGGAAACACCATATATTTT.

CDR3 sequence reads: CASSFSGYAGYTF. The DNA of the CDR3 is TGTGCCAGCAGCTTCTCAGGGTATGCTGGCTACACCTTC. The chain links TRBV12-1 to TRBJ1-2; TRBD1, as called in the table, went unchecked against the DNA. TRBV12-1 is a recognized pseudogene. This CDR3 contains 13 residues.

The chain has TRBV6-5 and TRBJ2-5; no firm D call. V dropped 2 bases and J dropped 5 bases, with 12 bases sitting between them. Germline CDR1 MNHEY, CDR2 SVGAGI. The length of the CDR3 is 14 residues. CDR3 sequence reads: CASSYRGETETQYF. In DNA, the CDR3 is TGTGCCAGCAGTTACAGAGGCGAGACGGAGACCCAGTACTTC.

This chain uses TRBV7-9 with TRBJ2-3; 8 positions match TRBD1. Germline V gives CDR1 SEHNR, CDR2 FQNEAQ (reference sequence). The CDR3 length is 15 residues. V shed 5 bases, J shed 3 bases, and the junction held 7 bases outside the gene matches. The CDR3 sequence: CASSQDRGVTDTQYF. The CDR3 DNA follows: TGTGCCAGCAGCCAAGACAGGGGAGTAACAGATACGCAGTATTTT.

This sequence joins TRBV29-1 and TRBJ2-7; TRBD1 might be the D (5 bases). This CDR3 comprises 14 residues. CDR1 is SQVTM, CDR2 ANQGSEA, per germline. Trimming removed 8 bases at V and 3 bases at J, with 20 bases between. The CDR3 sequence: CSKIGMGPNYEQYF. As DNA, the CDR3 is TGCAGCAAGATAGGAATGGGGCCTAACTACGAGCAGTACTTC.

The genes are TRBV27 and TRBJ2-5; TRBD1 aligns across 10 bases. CDR3 size: 15 residues. V lost 5 bases to trimming and J lost 2 bases; unmatched junction nucleotides: 5. Germline CDR1 and CDR2: MNHEY and SMNVEV (reference sequence). The CDR3 loop reads CASSVWTGGQETQYF. CDR3 bases: TGTGCCAGCAGTGTCTGGACAGGGGGACAAGAGACCCAGTACTTC.

This rearrangement joins TRBV6-1 to TRBJ1-1, with D hard to call. The germline V gene encodes CDR1 MNHNS and CDR2 SASEGT. The V end was cut by 4 bases, the J end by 1 base, with 10 bases between. The CDR3 consists of 14 residues. This chain's CDR3 is CASSATRSNTEAFF. Here the CDR3 DNA reads TGTGCCAGCAGTGCTACCAGGTCGAACACTGAAGCTTTCTTT.

The rearrangement joins TRBV6-1 to TRBJ2-7, with D maybe TRBD1 (6 bases). Trimming left V 5 bases short and J 0 bases short, with 8 bases between. Germline CDR1 MNHNS, CDR2 SASEGT. This CDR3 has 13 amino acids. The CDR3 region has the DNA TGTGCCAGCAGTTGGGACATCTCCTACGAGCAGTACTTC. Amino acid sequence: CASSWDISYEQYF.

This clone was seen once. The chain uses TRBV29-1 and TRBJ2-3; maybe TRBD2 (5 bases). Looked up from germline, CDR1 is SQVTM and CDR2 is ANQGSEA. V lost 7 bases to trimming and J lost 3 bases, with 14 bases between them. This CDR3 region has 13 residues. The CDR3 DNA follows: TGCAGCGCCGCCGGAGGTTGGACAGATACGCAGTATTTT. As protein: CSAAGGWTDTQYF.

The rearrangement uses TRBV6-6 and TRBJ2-5; no clear D gene. The CDR3 runs 13 residues. The germline V gene has CDR1 MNHNY and CDR2 SVGAGI (reference sequence). V was shortened by 2 bases and J by 2 bases, with 6 bases between the two germline ends. The CDR3, as DNA: TGTGCCAGCAGTTACCGTAGGCAAGAGACCCAGTACTTC. Its protein product is CASSYRRQETQYF.

The rearrangement uses TRBV19 and TRBJ1-2; D is unclear. This CDR3 has 14 residues. V lost 2 bases to trimming and J lost 4 bases, with 11 bases between them. Looked up from germline, CDR1 is LNHDA and CDR2 is SQIVND (reference sequence). CDR3 amino acids: CASSINPGPYGYTF. CDR3 nucleotide sequence: TGTGCCAGTAGTATAAATCCGGGTCCCTATGGCTACACCTTC.

This chain uses TRBV19 with TRBJ1-1; TRBD1 matches at 8 bases. In germline, CDR1 is LNHDA, CDR2 SQIVND (reference sequence). This CDR3 has 18 amino acids. After removal of 4 bases from V and 6 bases from J, the junction contained 19 bases not matched to a gene. CDR3 nucleotide sequence: TGTGCCAGTAGTAAGGACCCGGCAGGGGGCTCCGTCGGCTCTGAAGCTTTCTTT. Translation: CASSKDPAGGSVGSEAFF.

The chain is built from TRBV5-1 and TRBJ2-2; the D gene is possibly TRBD1 (5 bases). The V end was cut by 7 bases, the J end by 5 bases, with 15 bases between. The CDR3 runs 14 residues. Per germline, CDR1 SGHRS and CDR2 YFSETQ. CDR3 in amino acids: CASRVGPETGELFF. For the CDR3, the DNA is TGCGCCAGCCGAGTGGGGCCGGAAACCGGGGAGCTGTTTTTT.

V usage is TRBV6-6 and J usage is TRBJ2-7; a possible D gene is TRBD1 (5 bases). This CDR3 spans 14 amino acids. Looked up from germline, CDR1 is MNHNY and CDR2 is SVGAGI (reference sequence). V was pared by 2 bases and J by 5 bases, with 13 bases between. The CDR3 sequence is CASSYTGWAHEQYF. The CDR3 DNA follows: TGTGCCAGCAGTTACACAGGTTGGGCCCACGAGCAGTACTTC.

This clone was observed a single time. The chain uses TRBV27 and TRBJ2-7; perhaps TRBD1 as D (6 bases). Germline lookup yields CDR1 MNHEY and CDR2 SMNVEV (reference sequence). The V end lost 5 bases, the J end lost 3 bases, and 20 bases lay between the germline ends. The CDR3 spans 16 residues. The CDR3 region has the DNA TGTGCCAGCAGTCCGATTCCGGGACAAGCATTCTACGAGCAGTACTTC. Its protein is CASSPIPGQAFYEQYF.

The chain couples TRBV5-4 to TRBJ2-1, with D perhaps matching TRBD1 (5 bases). There are 15 residues in the CDR3. Trimming shortened V by 1 base and J by 2 bases, and 10 bases separated the two germline ends. The germline CDR1 and CDR2 sequences are SGHNT and YYREEE (reference sequence). The CDR3 reads CASSLRQGAYNEQFF. The CDR3 DNA is TGTGCCAGCAGCTTGCGTCAGGGTGCCTACAATGAGCAGTTCTTC.

The chain combines TRBV29-1 with TRBJ2-7, with D perhaps TRBD1 or TRBD2 (5 bases each). Trimming removed 3 bases at V and 2 bases at J, with 8 bases between. The germline V gene has CDR1 SQVTM and CDR2 ANQGSEA. The CDR3 has 12 amino acids. Here the CDR3 reads CSVEGRPYEQYF. The CDR3 DNA reads as TGCAGCGTTGAGGGACGGCCCTACGAGCAGTACTTC.

This chain joins TRBV9 and TRBJ2-1; weak D call: TRBD2 (5 bases). CDR3 length equals 15 residues. Germline-derived CDR1 and CDR2 are SGDLS and YYNGEE. Trimming left V 4 bases short and J 9 bases short, with 20 bases between. The CDR3 nucleotides read TGTGCCAGCAGCCCACCAGGACTCCGGTCGGGTGAGCAGTTCTTC. Protein sequence: CASSPPGLRSGEQFF.

The rearrangement uses TRBV5-4 and TRBJ2-2; TRBD2 aligns across 12 bases. CDR1 and CDR2 from the germline V gene are SGHNT and YYREEE (reference sequence). Trimming took 7 bases from V and 7 from J; bases not matched to a gene: 5. The CDR3 sequence is 14 residues long. CDR3 bases: TGTGCCAGCCGGACTAGCGGGAACGGCGGGGAGCTGTTTTTT. This translates into CASRTSGNGGELFF. Full variable domain (outside the CDR3, taken from reference TRBV5-4 and TRBJ2-2): ETGVTQSPTHLIKTRGQQVTLRCSSQSGHNTVSWYQQALGQGPQFIFQYYREEENGRGNFPPRFSGLQFPNYSSELNVNALELDDSALYLCASRTSGNGGELFFGEGSRLTVL.

The rearrangement links TRBV7-3 to TRBJ2-7, with TRBD2 identical over 8 bases. The junction had 1 base not matched to a gene; V was cut back by 0 bases and J by 0 bases. The CDR3 has 15 residues. Looked up from germline, CDR1 is SGHTA and CDR2 is FQGTGA. The chain's CDR3 is CASSLTSGSSYEQYF. The CDR3 nucleotides read TGTGCCAGCAGCTTAACCAGCGGGAGCTCCTACGAGCAGTACTTC. The full variable domain, in which reference TRBV7-3 and TRBJ2-7 provide the parts outside the CDR3, is GAGVSQTPSNKVTEKGKYVELRCDPISGHTALYWYRQSLGQGPEFLIYFQGTGAADDSGLPNDRFFAVRPEGSVSTLKIQRTERGDSAVYLCASSLTSGSSYEQYFGPGTRLTVT.

This sequence joins TRBV29-1 and TRBJ1-3, with D uncertain. V shed 7 bases and J shed 3 bases, with 10 bases lying between them. The CDR3 is made up of 12 amino acids. Germline CDR1 reads SQVTM; CDR2 reads ANQGSEA. This CDR3 is CSAEGFGNTIYF. As DNA, the CDR3 is TGCAGCGCTGAGGGATTTGGAAACACCATATATTTT.

The chain has TRBV4-2 and TRBJ1-4, with D possibly TRBD1 on 6 matching bases. Germline V gene sequence: CDR1 LGHNA, CDR2 YNFKEQ. The CDR3 is 16 amino acids. V was trimmed by 2 bases and J by 8 bases, leaving 18 bases between them. For the CDR3, the DNA is TGTGCCAGCAGCCAAAAGCCACAGGGATTATGGGAAAAACTGTTTTTT. It specifies CASSQKPQGLWEKLFF.

This chain connects TRBV11-2 to TRBJ1-1; a possible D gene is TRBD1 (6 bases). Germline CDR1 is SGHAT and CDR2 is FQNNGV. CDR3 length equals 15 residues. Trimming removed 5 bases at V and 3 bases at J, with 16 bases between. CDR3 loop: CASSVVVGQHTEAFF. The DNA for the CDR3 is TGTGCCAGCAGCGTTGTTGTCGGACAGCACACTGAAGCTTTCTTT.

This chain joins TRBV4-1 and TRBJ2-5; 7 positions agree with TRBD1. Germline V gene data show CDR1 as MGHRA and CDR2 as YSYEKL. The CDR3 loop spans 14 amino acids. V lost 4 bases, J lost 5 bases, and 7 bases stayed unmatched. The CDR3 sequence is CASSLTGMMETQYF. DNA of the CDR3: TGCGCCAGCAGCCTGACAGGGATGATGGAGACCCAGTACTTC.

The chain is built from TRBV5-6 and TRBJ1-3; the match to TRBD1 covers 7 bases. The CDR3 has 16 amino acids. With V trimmed by 1 base and J by 0 bases, 4 bases remained unmatched. Germline loops: CDR1 SGHDT, CDR2 YYEEEE. In nucleotides, the CDR3 is TGTGCCAGCAGCTTGAGGGGGCCATTCTCTGGAAACACCATATATTTT. Its protein is CASSLRGPFSGNTIYF.

The rearrangement links TRBV7-9 to TRBJ2-6; D remains unclear. The germline V and J ends were trimmed by 0 bases and 0 bases, with 3 bases remaining between them. The CDR3 is 15 amino acids. In germline, CDR1 is SEHNR, CDR2 FQNEAQ (reference sequence). CDR3 sequence: CASSLAGSGANVLTF. The CDR3 bases are TGTGCCAGCAGCTTAGCCGGCTCTGGGGCCAACGTCCTGACTTTC. The complete variable domain, with remaining parts taken from reference TRBV7-9 and TRBJ2-6, reads DTGVSQNPRHKITKRGQNVTFRCDPISEHNRLYWYRQTLGQGPEFLTYFQNEAQLEKSRLLSDRFSAERPKGSFSTLEIQRTEQGDSAMYLCASSLAGSGANVLTFGAGSRLTVL.